Listed here are 24 T cell receptor beta chains from one sample, sequenced in a study of T cells in Graves' hyperthyroidism and ophthalmopathy. The investigators amplified TCR beta CDR3 regions from RNA transcripts. The TCR CDR3 was amplified in a first-round RT-PCR using the HTBI primer set. TCRdb called the multiplex PCR reads again in MiXCR, with one record for every CDR3 protein. Of 600,000 to 750,000 distinct CDR3 sequences in the sample, around a sixth are singletons; the top ten hold roughly 16%. Sequenced sample: blood. These TCRs come from a man aged 50-59 years with Graves' hyperthyroidism.

This clonotype was found many times. This sequence joins TRBV7-2 and TRBJ2-3, with D uncertain. The germline V gene has CDR1 SGHTA and CDR2 FQGNSA. The ends were cut back, 1 base at V and 8 bases at J, with 13 bases in the middle. The CDR3 totals 14 residues. CDR3 residues: CASSLDPGSVTQYF. As DNA, the CDR3 is TGTGCCAGCAGCTTAGATCCGGGTTCCGTTACGCAGTATTTT.

As concerns this clonotype: A much more abundant neighbour one base away suggests this may be a read error. This chain joins TRBV2 and TRBJ2-1; D remains ambiguous. The CDR3 sequence is 15 residues long. Germline V gives CDR1 SNHLY, CDR2 FYNNEI. The CDR3 DNA reads TGTGCCAGCAGTGAATTGGAGAGCTCCTACAATGAGCAGCTCTTC. Its protein is CASSELESSYNEQLF.

The chain recombines TRBV2 with TRBJ1-5; D not resolved. The CDR3 runs 15 residues. V gave up 1 base and J gave up 0 bases, with 7 bases separating them. Germline CDR1 reads SNHLY; CDR2 reads FYNNEI. CDR3 amino acids: CASSEDGNSNQPQHF. CDR3 coding DNA: TGTGCCAGCAGTGAAGACGGTAATAGCAATCAGCCCCAGCATTTT. The complete variable domain, with remaining parts taken from reference TRBV2 and TRBJ1-5, reads EPEVTQTPSHQVTQMGQEVILRCVPISNHLYFYWYRQILGQKVEFLVSFYNNEISEKSEIFDDQFSVERPDGSNFTLKIRSTKLEDSAMYFCASSEDGNSNQPQHFGDGTRLSIL.

The chain links TRBV2 to TRBJ2-7; D gene ambiguous. Trimming took off 9 bases at V and 2 bases at J, with 11 bases between the two ends. The CDR3 covers 12 residues. Germline CDR1 and CDR2: SNHLY and FYNNEI. CDR3 in amino acids: CARAQEPYEQYF. CDR3 nucleotide sequence: TGTGCCAGGGCCCAGGAACCCTACGAGCAGTACTTC.

This clonotype appeared many times. This chain joins TRBV6-1 and TRBJ1-1; D is unclear. This CDR3 has 14 amino acids. Trimming removed 5 bases at V and 1 base at J, with 11 bases between. CDR1 and CDR2 from the germline V gene are MNHNS and SASEGT. This CDR3 is CASSQTRRNTEAFF. For the CDR3, the DNA is TGTGCCAGCAGTCAGACCCGGAGGAACACTGAAGCTTTCTTT.

This clonotype appeared many times. The chain links TRBV12-3 or TRBV12-4 to TRBJ2-5; TRBD2 aligns across 7 bases. The CDR3 totals 15 residues. After removal of 5 bases from V and 5 bases from J, the junction contained 11 bases not matched to a gene. The CDR3 here is CASSPEGRGRETQYF. The CDR3 region has the DNA TGTGCCAGCAGTCCCGAGGGGAGGGGACGGGAGACCCAGTACTTC.

The V and J genes are TRBV2 and TRBJ1-1, with 9 bases fitting TRBD1. The CDR3 has 15 residues. V lost 7 bases, J lost 0 bases, and 6 bases stayed unmatched. Per germline, CDR1 SNHLY and CDR2 FYNNEI. The CDR3 here is CASKDRGYMNTEAFF. The CDR3 DNA sequence: TGTGCCAGCAAGGACAGGGGATACATGAACACTGAAGCTTTCTTT.

The chain carries TRBV3-1 and TRBJ2-7; TRBD1 aligns across 9 bases. Trimming cost V 3 bases and J 9 bases; bases outside gene matches: 6. CDR1 and CDR2 from the germline V gene are LGHDT and YNNKEL (reference sequence). The CDR3 totals 13 residues. Here the CDR3 reads CASSQRDREGQYF. The CDR3 nucleotides are TGTGCCAGCAGCCAGAGGGACAGGGAAGGGCAGTACTTC.

The genes are TRBV27 and TRBJ1-2, with D tentatively TRBD1 (6 bases). The CDR3 is 14 amino acids. V lost 5 bases and J lost 6, with 16 bases in between. Germline V gene sequence: CDR1 MNHEY, CDR2 SMNVEV (reference sequence). CDR3 bases: TGTGCCAGCAGTCAACAGGGTCTTGTTAATGGCTACACCTTC. Translating gives CASSQQGLVNGYTF.

This clonotype was detected a few times. The chain has TRBV6-1 and TRBJ1-6; unclear D gene. This CDR3 spans 12 amino acids. Germline V CDR1 and CDR2: MNHNS, SASEGT. Trimming removed 3 bases from V and 10 bases from J, with 7 bases in between. DNA of the CDR3: TGTGCCAGCAGTGATAGTCGATCACCCCTCCACTTT. It is translated as CASSDSRSPLHF.

This clonotype has a count of ten or more. V gene TRBV5-5 combines with J gene TRBJ2-1; 7 bases map to TRBD1. The V segment lost 2 bases and the J segment 1 base; nucleotides outside the gene matches: 15. In germline, CDR1 is SGHKS, CDR2 YYEKEE (reference sequence). The CDR3 extends over 19 amino acids. The DNA of the CDR3 is TGTGCCAGCAGCTTTCCGACAGGGAAGAACGTGTGGTCCTACAATGAGCAGTTCTTC. Translated, it gives CASSFPTGKNVWSYNEQFF.

The V gene is TRBV12-3 or TRBV12-4, the J gene TRBJ2-3, with 7 positions matching TRBD2. The V gene end was trimmed by 6 bases and the J gene end by 6 bases; junction bases not matched to a gene: 12. The CDR3 totals 15 residues. DNA of the CDR3: TGTGCCAGCAGCCAAAAAATAGCGGGCCCGGATACGCAGTATTTT. The encoded protein is CASSQKIAGPDTQYF.

This clonotype was picked up a small number of times. The gene calls are TRBV14 and TRBJ1-2; perhaps TRBD1 as D (6 bases). Germline CDR1 and CDR2: SGHDN and FVKESK. V gave up 6 bases and J gave up 8 bases, with 16 bases separating them. The CDR3 contains 13 residues. Here the CDR3 DNA reads TGTGCCAGCAGTCACGGACAGAGGTCCGGCTACACCTTC. Protein product: CASSHGQRSGYTF.

J is TRBJ2-7 and V is TRBV4-1; TRBD1 agrees at 7 bases. Germline V gene sequence: CDR1 MGHRA, CDR2 YSYEKL. Unmatched junction bases numbered 12, after V lost 5 bases and J lost 2 bases. The CDR3 loop spans 16 amino acids. The CDR3 sequence: CASSTETGTDTYEQYF. The CDR3 nucleotides are TGCGCCAGCAGCACCGAGACCGGGACAGATACCTACGAGCAGTACTTC.

J is TRBJ1-5 and V is TRBV5-8; TRBD1 matches at 9 bases. J gave up 5 bases and V 3 bases, and 9 bases lay outside the gene matches. The CDR3 length is 16 residues. CDR1 and CDR2 from the germline V gene are SGHTS and YDEGEE. The CDR3 here is CASSSGQGLLHQPQHF. The DNA for the CDR3 is TGTGCCAGCAGCTCGGGACAGGGTCTACTACATCAGCCCCAGCATTTT.

This clonotype came up a few times. The V gene is TRBV7-9, the J gene TRBJ2-7; 11 nucleotides agree with TRBD1. The ends lost 7 bases at V and 3 bases at J; junction bases unmatched: 11. Looked up from germline, CDR1 is SEHNR and CDR2 is FQNEAQ (reference sequence). The CDR3 length is 16 residues. For the CDR3, the DNA is TGTGCCAGCATCCTTTTCTCCGGGACAGGGGGCTACGAGCAGTACTTC. It encodes CASILFSGTGGYEQYF.

Only a few counts were recorded for this clonotype. The chain joins TRBV9 to TRBJ2-5, with TRBD2 identical over 7 bases. This CDR3 spans 16 amino acids. CDR1 and CDR2 from the germline V gene are SGDLS and YYNGEE. The ends lost 3 bases at V and 3 bases at J; junction bases unmatched: 11. Here the CDR3 reads CASSAQLASWEETQYF. The CDR3 DNA reads TGTGCCAGCAGCGCCCAACTAGCGTCGTGGGAAGAGACCCAGTACTTC.

The sample holds a few counts of this clonotype. The V call is TRBV2, the J call TRBJ1-6, with 11 bases that match TRBD1. CDR3 length: 17 residues. V trimming: 5 bases; J trimming: 8 bases; junction bases outside the gene matches: 11. Germline V gene sequence: CDR1 SNHLY, CDR2 FYNNEI. CDR3 region: CASSSWTGGSFDSPLHF. CDR3 DNA: TGTGCCAGCAGTTCGTGGACAGGGGGCTCGTTCGATTCACCCCTCCACTTT.

This clonotype was seen a handful of times. The CDR3 loop reads CASSVGRNRGLGNEKLFF. Written as DNA, the CDR3 is TGTGCCAGCAGCGTAGGAAGGAACAGGGGGCTAGGGAATGAAAAACTGTTTTTT. The gene calls are TRBV9 and TRBJ1-4, with 9 bases that match TRBD1. From germline, CDR1 is SGDLS and CDR2 YYNGEE. The length of the CDR3 is 18 residues. With V trimmed by 0 bases and J by 5 bases, 11 bases remained unmatched.

This clonotype appeared many times. The rearrangement uses TRBV12-3 or TRBV12-4 and TRBJ2-7; the match to TRBD1 covers 8 bases. Unmatched junction bases numbered 9, after V lost 4 bases and J lost 4 bases. The CDR3 covers 15 residues. CDR3 DNA sequence: TGTGCCAGCAGTTCCGGACAGGGAAGGGGGTACGAGCAGTACTTC. It yields the protein CASSSGQGRGYEQYF.

The genes are TRBV7-9 and TRBJ2-3; TRBD2 agrees at 8 bases. Germline values: CDR1 SEHNR, CDR2 FQNEAQ (reference sequence). V shed 3 bases and J 2 bases; nucleotides not matched to a gene: 4. This CDR3 has 15 amino acids. CDR3 DNA sequence: TGTGCCAGCAGCTTTAGCGGGGAAAACACAGATACGCAGTATTTT. Amino acids: CASSFSGENTDTQYF. The full variable domain, in which reference TRBV7-9 and TRBJ2-3 provide the parts outside the CDR3, is DTGVSQNPRHKITKRGQNVTFRCDPISEHNRLYWYRQTLGQGPEFLTYFQNEAQLEKSRLLSDRFSAERPKGSFSTLEIQRTEQGDSAMYLCASSFSGENTDTQYFGPGTRLTVL.

This clonotype has only a few counts. One end of the junction fails to match germline, which may point to a read error. CDR3 loop: CASSPGQGSYNERFF. CDR3 DNA: TGTGCCAGTAGTCCGGGACAGGGGTCCTACAATGAGCGGTTCTTC. The chain uses TRBV19 and TRBJ2-1; 10 nucleotides match TRBD1. The CDR3 length is 15 residues. Germline V gene data show CDR1 as LNHDA and CDR2 as SQIVND (reference sequence). Looking up the rest from reference TRBV19 and TRBJ2-1 gives the full variable domain: DGGITQSPKYLFRKEGQNVTLSCEQNLNHDAMYWYRQDPGQGLRLIYYSQIVNDFQKGDIAEGYSVSREKKESFPLTVTSAQKNPTAFYLCASSPGQGSYNERFFGPGTRLTVL.

This clonotype was observed many times. The chain uses TRBV28 and TRBJ2-1; unclear D gene. From germline, CDR1 is MDHEN and CDR2 SYDVKM. V dropped 6 bases and J dropped 0 bases, with 9 bases sitting between them. The CDR3 loop spans 14 amino acids. CDR3 sequence (DNA): TGTGCCAGCAGACCTAGGAGCTCCTACAATGAGCAGTTCTTC. Amino acids: CASRPRSSYNEQFF. The variable domain in full, completed from reference TRBV28 and TRBJ2-1, reads DVKVTQSSRYLVKRTGEKVFLECVQDMDHENMFWYRQDPGLGLRLIYFSYDVKMKEKGDIPEGYSVSREKKERFSLILESASTNQTSMYLCASRPRSSYNEQFFGPGTRLTVL.

With respect to this clonotype: The germline gene is not matched at one end of the junction; a read error may be the cause. V is TRBV7-8 and J is TRBJ2-1; 8 bases agree with TRBD2. The germline V gene has CDR1 SGHVS and CDR2 FQNEAQ. The CDR3 runs to 15 residues. The DNA of the CDR3 is TGTGCCAGCAGCATAGCAGTCGGGAGGGCCAATGAGCAGTTCTTC. Translating it yields CASSIAVGRANEQFF.